These 7 T cell receptor beta chains were all obtained from the same sample, sequenced in a study of yellow fever vaccine responses in identical twins. Each CDR3 protein gets one entry after TCRdb re-called the RT-PCR reads with MiXCR. This table has approximately 300 distinct CDR3 sequences, approximately 60% appearing once. The source material was T cells from blood (PBMCs), unsorted or a sorted subset (not recorded which), sampled before or after yellow fever vaccination (not recorded which). These receptors were taken from a female donor who received the yellow fever vaccine.

The chain combines TRBV2 with TRBJ2-2, with TRBD1 matching 7 bases. This CDR3 has 17 amino acids. J was trimmed by 3 bases and V by 6 bases; bases with no gene match: 13. Germline CDR1 and CDR2: SNHLY and FYNNEI. The CDR3 bases are TGTGCCAGCAGGAGGGCCTACAGGGGTTTTGACACCGGGGAGCTGTTTTTT. This translates into CASRRAYRGFDTGELFF.

The chain is built from TRBV30 and TRBJ1-1; D is undetermined. V was trimmed by 4 bases and J by 0 bases, leaving 3 bases between them. Germline V gene sequence: CDR1 GTSNPN, CDR2 SVGIG (reference sequence). The CDR3 is 11 amino acids. CDR3 in amino acids: CAWKVNTEAFF. In nucleotides, the CDR3 is TGTGCCTGGAAGGTGAACACTGAAGCTTTCTTT.

The chain recombines TRBV4-2 with TRBJ1-1; D is uncertain. The germline V and J ends were trimmed by 1 base and 3 bases, with 6 bases remaining between them. The germline V gene encodes CDR1 LGHNA and CDR2 YNFKEQ. The CDR3 has 13 residues. The CDR3 here is CASSQVTYTEAFF. The CDR3 DNA follows: TGTGCCAGCAGCCAAGTCACCTACACTGAAGCTTTCTTT.

The chain couples TRBV15 to TRBJ1-1; possibly TRBD1 for D (5 bases). Trimming pared 0 bases from V and 4 bases from J, leaving 9 bases between. This CDR3 is built from 14 residues. CDR1 LNHNV and CDR2 YYDKDF come from the germline V gene (reference sequence). CDR3 loop: CATSRDRESTEAFF. Here the CDR3 DNA reads TGTGCCACCAGCAGAGACAGGGAGAGCACTGAAGCTTTCTTT.

The chain uses TRBV23-1 and TRBJ1-1; TRBD1 is a possible D gene (6 bases). TRBV23-1 qualifies as an ORF whose function is uncertain. Trimming pared 4 bases from V and 8 bases from J, leaving 20 bases between. The CDR3 spans 15 residues. CDR3 sequence reads: CASSLTQVPGAEAFF. As DNA, the CDR3 is TGCGCCAGCAGTCTCACCCAGGTCCCGGGGGCAGAAGCTTTCTTT.

Only a few counts were recorded for this clonotype. The junction differs from germline at one of its ends, possibly a read error. The chain links TRBV7-7 to TRBJ1-1, with D uncertain. The CDR3 has 13 amino acids. Looked up from germline, CDR1 is SSHAT and CDR2 is FNYEAQ (reference sequence). CDR3 sequence (DNA): TGTGCTAGCAGCTTCGGGTTGAACACTGAAGCTTTCTTT. Amino acid sequence: CASSFGLNTEAFF.

CDR3 protein: CSASTGGETQYF. The DNA for the CDR3 is TGCAGTGCTAGTACAGGGGGTGAGACCCAGTACTTC. The chain is built from TRBV20-1 and TRBJ2-5, with 8 bases that match TRBD1. The CDR3 totals 12 residues. J gave up 5 bases and V 3 bases, and 2 bases lay outside the gene matches. The germline V gene encodes CDR1 DFQATT and CDR2 SNEGSKA (reference sequence).